The next 22 T cell receptor beta chains were all read from a single sample in a study of CD8 T cells in ankylosing spondylitis. One entry per CDR3 protein results from TCRdb running MiXCR on the 5' RACE reads. The table includes roughly 160,000 distinct CDR3 sequences, 11% detected once. The sequenced sample was blood, either unsorted or a sorted T cell fraction (not recorded which). These receptors all come from a male donor with ankylosing spondylitis or in good health (not recorded which).

CDR3 bases: TGTGCCAGCAGCGTAGGACAGCGGTCTTCCGAGCAGTACTTC. It specifies CASSVGQRSSEQYF. J is TRBJ2-7 and V is TRBV9; perhaps D is TRBD1 or TRBD2 (5 bases each). The V end was cut by 0 bases, the J end by 6 bases, with 13 bases between. Germline CDR1 reads SGDLS; CDR2 reads YYNGEE. The CDR3 loop spans 14 amino acids. The whole variable domain, filled in from reference TRBV9 and TRBJ2-7, reads DSGVTQTPKHLITATGQRVTLRCSPRSGDLSVYWYQQSLDQGLQFLIQYYNGEERAKGNILERFSAQQFPDLHSELNLSSLELGDSALYFCASSVGQRSSEQYFGPGTRLTVT.

Ten or more counts support this clonotype. V usage is TRBV6-5 and J usage is TRBJ2-1; 8 bases match TRBD2. Germline trimming cut 4 bases from V and 5 bases from J; bases unmatched to any gene: 4. The CDR3 length is 14 residues. Per the germline V gene, CDR1 is MNHEY and CDR2 is SVGAGI. The DNA for the CDR3 is TGTGCCAGCAGTTCTAGCGGGCCAGACAATGAGCAGTTCTTC. Its translation: CASSSSGPDNEQFF.

This clonotype was seen more than once but under ten times. The chain links TRBV10-3 to TRBJ1-1, with no clear D. The CDR3 is 14 residues long. CDR1 ENHRY and CDR2 SYGVKD come from the germline V gene. Trimming stripped 0 bases from V and 5 bases from J, with 10 bases between. The CDR3 DNA reads TGTGCCATCAGTGAGTCGAGTCAAGAAACTGAAGCTTTCTTT. It translates to CAISESSQETEAFF.

This clonotype was counted at least ten times. The rearrangement links TRBV7-2 to TRBJ2-1; TRBD2 is a possible D gene (6 bases). Germline V gene data show CDR1 as SGHTA and CDR2 as FQGNSA. CDR3 length equals 14 residues. V shed 4 bases and J shed 9 bases, with 16 bases lying between them. The CDR3 DNA reads TGTGCCAGCAGCTCGGGACTCCCCCGAGGTGAGCAGTTCTTC. This encodes CASSSGLPRGEQFF.

This clonotype was seen many times. J is TRBJ1-1 and V is TRBV9; no clear D gene. CDR3 length equals 13 residues. Trimming took off 4 bases at V and 4 bases at J, with 11 bases between the two ends. CDR1 and CDR2 from the germline V gene are SGDLS and YYNGEE. The CDR3 nucleotides read TGTGCCAGCAGCCCATACTTTCCCACTGAAGCTTTCTTT. Its translation: CASSPYFPTEAFF.

This clonotype was observed a single time. A much larger clone lies a single base off, so this may be a read error. Here the CDR3 reads CSARQAQGEYQSQHF. The CDR3 region has the DNA TGCAGTGCTAGACAGGCCCAAGGCGAGTATCAGTCCCAGCATTTT. The chain combines TRBV20-1 with TRBJ1-5; D remains ambiguous. The length of the CDR3 is 15 residues. Germline-derived CDR1 and CDR2 are DFQATT and SNEGSKA (reference sequence).

About this clonotype itself: A much larger clone is a single base away; this may be a read error. The chain carries TRBV28 and TRBJ2-7; 7 bases match TRBD1. Germline assignment: CDR1 MDHEN and CDR2 SYDVKM. This CDR3 region has 15 residues. CDR3 residues: CASTLSRDSSYEQCF. DNA for the CDR3: TGTGCCAGCACCCTATCCCGGGACAGTTCCTACGAGCAGTGCTTC.

This clonotype occurred a few times. This chain joins TRBV12-3 or TRBV12-4 and TRBJ1-3; the D gene is possibly TRBD1 (5 bases). Trimming removed 4 bases at V and 0 bases at J, with 13 bases between. CDR3 length: 16 amino acids. The CDR3 is CASSSGTAYSGNTIYF. CDR3 DNA sequence: TGTGCCAGCAGTTCCGGGACGGCCTACTCTGGAAACACCATATATTTT.

The chain is built from TRBV27 and TRBJ2-1; 7 nucleotides agree with TRBD1. CDR3 length: 16 residues. V shed 3 bases, J shed 10 bases, and the junction held 15 bases outside the gene matches. Germline V gene sequence: CDR1 MNHEY, CDR2 SMNVEV (reference sequence). CDR3 amino acids: CASSFRGQGDPIEQFF. Written as DNA, the CDR3 is TGTGCCAGCAGTTTTAGGGGCCAGGGGGACCCAATCGAGCAGTTCTTC.

This clonotype was found many times. The chain joins TRBV12-3 or TRBV12-4 to TRBJ2-7; 10 nucleotides align to TRBD1. V dropped 5 bases and J dropped 4; count of bases not matched to a gene: 2. The CDR3 is 13 residues long. CDR3 nucleotides: TGTGCCAGCAGTAGGGACAGGGGATACGAGCAGTACTTC. This codes for CASSRDRGYEQYF.

CDR3 region: CASSLTAPYEQYF. The CDR3 DNA sequence: TGTGCCAGCAGCTTGACGGCTCCCTACGAGCAGTACTTC. J is TRBJ2-7 and V is TRBV5-5, with unresolved D. The CDR3 runs to 13 residues. Trimming cost V 1 base and J 2 bases, with 7 bases left between them. The germline gives CDR1 SGHKS, CDR2 YYEKEE (reference sequence). The complete variable domain, with remaining parts taken from reference TRBV5-5 and TRBJ2-7, reads DAGVTQSPTHLIKTRGQQVTLRCSPISGHKSVSWYQQVLGQGPQFIFQYYEKEERGRGNFPDRFSARQFPNYSSELNVNALLLGDSALYLCASSLTAPYEQYFGPGTRLTVT.

About this clonotype: A much more abundant neighbour one base away suggests this may be a read error. The rearrangement uses TRBV5-6 and TRBJ2-3; a weak D match, TRBD2 (5 bases). The ends were cut back, 1 base at V and 2 bases at J, with 11 bases in the middle. CDR3 length: 15 amino acids. In germline, CDR1 is SGHDT, CDR2 YYEEEE. The CDR3 DNA sequence: TGTGCCAGCAGCTTGCGGGGAGTCCCCACAGATACGCAGTATTTT. Translating it yields CASSLRGVPTDTQYF.

This clonotype has just a few counts. The chain joins TRBV20-1 to TRBJ2-3; 14 bases align to TRBD2. The J segment lost 4 bases and the V segment lost 5 bases, leaving 5 bases of the junction unmatched. CDR3 size: 15 residues. Per the germline V gene, CDR1 is DFQATT and CDR2 is SNEGSKA (reference sequence). In nucleotides, the CDR3 is TGCAGTGCTCTGGGACTAGCGGGGGCCCCAGATACGCAGTATTTT. Protein: CSALGLAGAPDTQYF.

In this sample, this clonotype turned up many times. The chain combines TRBV5-1 with TRBJ2-2; D is possibly TRBD2 (5 bases). Trimming pared 7 bases from V and 0 bases from J, leaving 13 bases between. The germline gives CDR1 SGHRS, CDR2 YFSETQ. The CDR3 totals 15 residues. The DNA of the CDR3 is TGCGCCAGCTTGGGGAGTGGGACGAACACCGGGGAGCTGTTTTTT. Residues: CASLGSGTNTGELFF.

This clonotype was seen at least ten times. The chain combines TRBV12-3 or TRBV12-4 with TRBJ2-2; 14 nucleotides line up with TRBD2. This CDR3 spans 18 amino acids. J gave up 2 bases and V 3 bases, and 5 bases lay outside the gene matches. The CDR3 nucleotides read TGTGCCAGCAGTTTGGCTGGGACTAGCGGGAGAAACACCGGGGAGCTGTTTTTT. It yields the protein CASSLAGTSGRNTGELFF.

This sequence joins TRBV2 and TRBJ1-1; TRBD1 is a possible D gene (5 bases). This CDR3 has 15 amino acids. V shed 7 bases and J shed 4 bases, with 19 bases lying between them. Germline V gene sequence: CDR1 SNHLY, CDR2 FYNNEI. The CDR3 protein is CASNSQVRGSTEAFF. For the CDR3, the DNA is TGTGCCAGCAATTCACAGGTTCGAGGGTCCACTGAAGCTTTCTTT. Full variable domain (remainder filled in from reference TRBV2 and TRBJ1-1): EPEVTQTPSHQVTQMGQEVILRCVPISNHLYFYWYRQILGQKVEFLVSFYNNEISEKSEIFDDQFSVERPDGSNFTLKIRSTKLEDSAMYFCASNSQVRGSTEAFFGQGTRLTVV.

This clonotype was seen repeatedly, ten times or more. The chain employs TRBV10-1 and TRBJ2-1; tentatively, D is TRBD1 (6 bases). Germline V lookup: CDR1 WNHNN, CDR2 SYGVQD (reference sequence). Between the trimmed V and J ends, which lost 0 bases and 7 bases, there was a span of 16 bases. CDR3 size: 16 residues. The CDR3 DNA is TGCGCCAGCAGTGAGTCTTACCGGGTAGGGGGTAATGAGCAGTTCTTC. Translated, it gives CASSESYRVGGNEQFF.

This clonotype was counted many times. The chain joins TRBV5-6 to TRBJ2-1, with TRBD2 matching 8 bases. V shed 2 bases, J shed 4 bases, and the junction held 20 bases outside the gene matches. The CDR3 runs 20 residues. The germline CDR1 and CDR2 sequences are SGHDT and YYEEEE. CDR3 DNA sequence: TGTGCCAGCAGCTTCCCCGTATCCTTGATCTCGGGAGGGGGTTACAATGAGCAGTTCTTC. This sequence encodes CASSFPVSLISGGGYNEQFF.

This clonotype was picked up a small number of times. The chain has TRBV7-2 and TRBJ2-3; TRBD2 aligns across 8 bases. This CDR3 comprises 15 residues. Germline assignment: CDR1 SGHTA and CDR2 FQGNSA. After removal of 5 bases from V and 3 bases from J, the junction contained 7 bases not matched to a gene. CDR3 in DNA: TGTGCCAGCAGCAATGGGCGGGGGGATACAGATACGCAGTATTTT. It yields the protein CASSNGRGDTDTQYF.

This clonotype occurred many times. The chain has TRBV6-1 and TRBJ1-2, with D hard to call. Trimming took 6 bases from V and 5 from J, leaving 16 bases between them. The CDR3 has 14 amino acids. Germline values: CDR1 MNHNS, CDR2 SASEGT. This chain's CDR3 is CASSREGRGYGYTF. DNA for the CDR3: TGTGCCAGCAGCCGCGAGGGCAGAGGTTATGGCTACACCTTC.

The rearrangement joins TRBV12-3 or TRBV12-4 to TRBJ2-7; D may be TRBD2 (6 bases). This CDR3 contains 18 residues. V lost 1 base, J lost 3 bases, and 22 bases lay in between. In nucleotides, the CDR3 is TGTGCCAGCAGTTTAGGGGACTGGGACGGTGTGAGTAGCTACGAGCAGTACTTC. It is translated as CASSLGDWDGVSSYEQYF.

The chain combines TRBV7-7 with TRBJ2-7; 7 bases align to TRBD1. The ends lost 3 bases at V and 5 bases at J; junction bases unmatched: 13. CDR3 length equals 16 residues. Looked up from germline, CDR1 is SSHAT and CDR2 is FNYEAQ (reference sequence). CDR3 residues: CASSFEQGQFQDEQYF. The CDR3 coding sequence is TGTGCCAGCAGCTTTGAACAGGGACAGTTCCAGGACGAGCAGTACTTC.